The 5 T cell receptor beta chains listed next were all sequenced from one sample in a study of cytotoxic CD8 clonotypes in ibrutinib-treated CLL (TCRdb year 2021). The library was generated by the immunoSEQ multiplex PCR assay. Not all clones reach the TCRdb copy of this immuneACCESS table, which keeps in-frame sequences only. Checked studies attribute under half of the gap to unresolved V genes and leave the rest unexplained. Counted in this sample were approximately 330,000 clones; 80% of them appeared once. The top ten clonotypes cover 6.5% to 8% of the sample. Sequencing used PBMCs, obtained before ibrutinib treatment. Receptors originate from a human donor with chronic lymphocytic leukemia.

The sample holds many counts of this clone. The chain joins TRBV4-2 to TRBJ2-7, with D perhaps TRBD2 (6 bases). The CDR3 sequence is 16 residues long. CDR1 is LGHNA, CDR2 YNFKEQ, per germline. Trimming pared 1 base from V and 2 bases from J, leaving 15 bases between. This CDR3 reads CASSQAGYGGTYEQYF. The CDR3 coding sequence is TGTGCCAGCAGCCAAGCGGGGTACGGGGGTACCTACGAGCAGTACTTC.

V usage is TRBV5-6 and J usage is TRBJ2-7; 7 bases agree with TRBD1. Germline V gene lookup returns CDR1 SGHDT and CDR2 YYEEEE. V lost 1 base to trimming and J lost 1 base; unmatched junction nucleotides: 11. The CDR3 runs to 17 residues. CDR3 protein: CASSLFDRASLSYEQYF. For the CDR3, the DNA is TGTGCCAGCAGCTTGTTCGACAGGGCCTCCCTTTCCTACGAGCAGTACTTC.

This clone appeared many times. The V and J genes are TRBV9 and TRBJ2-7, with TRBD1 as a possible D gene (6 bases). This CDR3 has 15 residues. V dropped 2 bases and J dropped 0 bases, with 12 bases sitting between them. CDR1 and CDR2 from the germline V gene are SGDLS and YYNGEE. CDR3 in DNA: TGTGCCAGCAGCGTTTCGACAGGAACCTCCTACGAGCAGTACTTC. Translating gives CASSVSTGTSYEQYF.

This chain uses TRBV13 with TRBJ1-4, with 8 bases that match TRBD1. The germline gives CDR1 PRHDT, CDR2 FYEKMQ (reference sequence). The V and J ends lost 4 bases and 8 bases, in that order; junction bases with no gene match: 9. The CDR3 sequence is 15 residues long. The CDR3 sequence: CASSSKTGAGEKLFF. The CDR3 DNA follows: TGTGCCAGCAGCTCAAAGACAGGGGCAGGGGAAAAACTGTTTTTT.

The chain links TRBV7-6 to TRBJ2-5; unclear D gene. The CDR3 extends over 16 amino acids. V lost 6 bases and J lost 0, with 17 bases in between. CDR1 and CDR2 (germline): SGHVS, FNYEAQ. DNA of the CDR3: TGTGCCAGCAGTGGGTGGCGGACCTCGTACCAAGAGACCCAGTACTTC. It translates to CASSGWRTSYQETQYF.